These 17 T cell receptor beta chains originate from one sample sequenced in a study of T-cell reconstitution after alpha-beta-depleted transplantation in children. Library preparation (for TCRbeta) was performed with unique molecular identifiers. MiXCR, applied by TCRdb to the PCR reads, yields one record per CDR3 protein. The profile shows approximately 210,000 distinct CDR3 sequences, 13% to 15% of them singletons. The source was PBMCs from the stem cell graft donor, collected from the stem cell graft. The receptors derive from a human donor who donated a stem cell graft to a child with acute lymphoblastic leukemia.

This clonotype occurred many times. The chain employs TRBV5-1 and TRBJ2-7; 7 nucleotides match TRBD2. V shed 4 bases, J shed 2 bases, and the junction held 6 bases outside the gene matches. Germline V lookup: CDR1 SGHRS, CDR2 YFSETQ. The CDR3 extends over 14 amino acids. This CDR3 is CASSQGAGTYEQYF. CDR3 sequence (DNA): TGCGCCAGCAGCCAAGGAGCGGGAACCTACGAGCAGTACTTC.

In regard to this clonotype: Being one base from a much bigger clone, this may be a read error. J is TRBJ2-7 and V is TRBV10-3; D not resolved. CDR1 and CDR2 from the germline V gene are ENHRY and SYGVKD. The CDR3 loop spans 13 amino acids. V was trimmed by 5 bases and J by 1 base, leaving 9 bases between them. In DNA form, the CDR3 reads TGTGCCATCAGTCATACGGCTTCCTACGAGCAGTACTTC. Residues: CAISHTASYEQYF.

This chain links TRBV30 with TRBJ1-1; D is perhaps TRBD1 (6 bases). V lost 7 bases, J lost 1 base, and 10 bases lay in between. Germline CDR1 reads GTSNPN; CDR2 reads SVGIG (reference sequence). This CDR3 is built from 12 residues. The CDR3 nucleotides are TGTGCCTTCGACAGGACGAACACTGAAGCTTTCTTT. This sequence encodes CAFDRTNTEAFF.

On this clonotype: A much larger clone differs by one base, so this may be a read error. J is TRBJ2-3 and V is TRBV11-2, with TRBD2 matching 7 bases. Germline CDR1 is SGHAT and CDR2 is FQNNGV. This CDR3 comprises 15 residues. CDR3 in amino acids: CASSLDRLAADTHYF. DNA of the CDR3: TGTGCCAGCAGCTTAGATAGACTAGCTGCAGATACGCATTATTTT.

Points on this clonotype: This sequence may be a read error, since a much larger clone differs from it by one base. The chain joins TRBV20-1 to TRBJ1-2; no clear D gene. Germline-derived CDR1 and CDR2 are DFQATT and SNEGSKA (reference sequence). Deletions cut 6 bases from V and 7 bases from J, with 15 bases between. CDR3 length: 12 residues. CDR3 protein: CSAPGGGRGYTF. In nucleotides, the CDR3 is TGCAGTGCCCCGGGTGGAGGACGTGGCTACACCTTC.

This clonotype was observed a handful of times. The chain combines TRBV11-1 with TRBJ1-1; D is possibly TRBD1 (5 bases). V was clipped by 5 bases and J by 6 bases, with 16 bases between them. The CDR3 has 14 amino acids. The germline gives CDR1 SGHAT, CDR2 FQDESV (reference sequence). The CDR3 spells CASSDNYRSPEAFF. The CDR3 region has the DNA TGTGCCAGCAGCGATAACTACAGGAGCCCTGAAGCTTTCTTT.

This clonotype was found many times. The gene calls are TRBV15 and TRBJ1-1; D is undetermined. CDR1 and CDR2 (germline): LNHNV, YYDKDF (reference sequence). V lost 5 bases to trimming and J lost 0 bases, with 7 bases between them. The length of the CDR3 is 13 residues. CDR3 coding DNA: TGTGCCACCAGCCACGGGATGAACACTGAAGCTTTCTTT. Its translation: CATSHGMNTEAFF.

This clonotype was recorded a few times. J is TRBJ2-3 and V is TRBV7-2, with TRBD2 identical over 9 bases. V lost 1 base, J lost 2 bases, and 4 bases stayed unmatched. This CDR3 spans 16 amino acids. Per germline, CDR1 SGHTA and CDR2 FQGNSA. The CDR3 loop is CASSLGASGDTDTQYF. The CDR3 coding sequence is TGTGCCAGCAGCTTAGGGGCTAGCGGGGACACAGATACGCAGTATTTT.

About this clonotype: A much larger clone sits a single nucleotide away, making a read error possible. This chain uses TRBV6-5 with TRBJ1-3; D may be TRBD1 (6 bases). The CDR3 is made up of 15 amino acids. CDR1 and CDR2 (germline): MNHEY, SVGAGI. CDR3 sequence: CASSYLGGSGNAIYF. The CDR3 region has the DNA TGTGCCAGCAGTTACTTGGGGGGCTCTGGAAACGCCATATATTTT.

The sample holds many counts of this clonotype. The chain joins TRBV11-3 to TRBJ2-1; D not resolved. Per the germline V gene, CDR1 is SGHNT and CDR2 is YENEEA. This CDR3 region has 15 residues. Trimming removed 3 bases at V and 0 bases at J, with 9 bases between. DNA for the CDR3: TGTGCCAGCAGCTTTCGACGGAGCTCCTACAATGAGCAGTTCTTC. Protein sequence: CASSFRRSSYNEQFF.

This clonotype was detected ten times or more. The rearrangement joins TRBV29-1 to TRBJ1-1; 8 bases align to TRBD1. V shed 6 bases and J 3 bases; nucleotides not matched to a gene: 12. Germline V gene data show CDR1 as SQVTM and CDR2 as ANQGSEA. CDR3 length: 15 amino acids. The CDR3 is CSVVAQGAGDTEAFF. The CDR3 nucleotides are TGCAGCGTCGTGGCTCAGGGGGCAGGTGACACTGAAGCTTTCTTT.

This clonotype was counted at least ten times. The V call is TRBV3-1, the J call TRBJ2-5; TRBD2 agrees at 9 bases. The CDR3 runs to 14 residues. Germline-derived CDR1 and CDR2 are LGHDT and YNNKEL (reference sequence). Trimming at V came to 5 bases and at J to 1 base, leaving 2 bases not matched to a gene. As DNA, the CDR3 is TGTGCCAGCAGCAAACTAGCGGGCCAAGAGACCCAGTACTTC. Protein sequence: CASSKLAGQETQYF.

This clonotype showed up many times. This chain uses TRBV12-3 or TRBV12-4 with TRBJ1-4; no definite D call. The CDR3 covers 13 residues. V was clipped by 2 bases and J by 4 bases, with 5 bases between them. CDR3 protein: CASSLINNEKLFF. The CDR3 DNA sequence: TGTGCCAGCAGTTTAATCAATAATGAAAAACTGTTTTTT.

This chain joins TRBV30 and TRBJ2-7, with 8 positions matching TRBD1. CDR1 GTSNPN and CDR2 SVGIG come from the germline V gene (reference sequence). Trimming cost V 3 bases and J 0 bases; bases outside gene matches: 4. The CDR3 length is 14 residues. CDR3 DNA: TGTGCCTGGAGCGGGGACAGGACCTCCTACGAGCAGTACTTC. Translation gives CAWSGDRTSYEQYF.

This clonotype was seen at least ten times. The rearrangement joins TRBV4-1 to TRBJ2-7; D is unclear. The CDR3 totals 18 residues. Germline V CDR1 and CDR2: MGHRA, YSYEKL. V shed 4 bases and J shed 2 bases, with 24 bases lying between them. In DNA, the CDR3 is TGCGCCAGCAGCCGGTTTGGTTCCTCGCTAGGTGACACCTACGAGCAGTACTTC. Translated: CASSRFGSSLGDTYEQYF.

This clonotype was detected many times. The chain couples TRBV25-1 to TRBJ1-5; no clear D gene. Trimming took 6 bases from V and 14 from J, leaving 5 bases between them. The CDR3 is made up of 8 amino acids. The V gene's germline CDR1 is MGHDK and CDR2 SYGVNS. The CDR3 coding sequence is TGTGCCAGCAGGGTTGAGCATTTT. Protein product: CASRVEHF.

This clonotype was seen repeatedly, ten times or more. The chain uses TRBV5-1 and TRBJ2-3, with a weak D call TRBD1 (6 bases). Germline V CDR1 and CDR2: SGHRS, YFSETQ. Trimming took 6 bases from V and 10 from J, leaving 15 bases between them. The length of the CDR3 is 12 residues. This CDR3 is CASMRGGRPQYF. The CDR3 nucleotides read TGCGCCAGCATGCGAGGGGGAAGGCCGCAGTATTTT.